The sequence of this T cell receptor beta chain was determined in a study of long-term antiretroviral therapy in people with HIV. Treatment locations for all participants with HIV were in the United States. Notes on the study in general: Once patients were on ART, diversity went higher but still fell short of transplant donor controls. Clonal expansions arising prior to ART prevailed in the repertoire at every time point. Spans of CDR3 length were tighter for HIV repertoires than for controls.

The V gene lost 0 bases and the J gene lost 6 bases, with 21 bases spanning the gap. The CDR3 is made up of 17 amino acids. Looked up from germline, CDR1 is SGHNT and CDR2 is YYREEE (reference sequence). They ran version v3.0 of the immunoSEQ assay at survey level. Only in-frame clones appear in the TCRdb table, and some are missing; sequencing was by immunoSEQ multiplex PCR. This table holds tens of thousands of clones, approximately 84% found once. In its sample, this clone ranks as medium-sized (0.01 to 0.1%). Its antigen is unknown. The chain couples TRBV5-4 to TRBJ1-2; D perhaps matches TRBD1 (5 bases). Here the sequenced sample was unsorted PBMCs, taken 3.1 years after starting antiretroviral therapy. The receptor's source is a woman in her 50s with HIV. The DNA for the CDR3 is TGTGCCAGCAGCTTGGCCGACTCCGGGGACCGTTACGATGGCTACACCTTC. Encoded protein: CASSLADSGDRYDGYTF.